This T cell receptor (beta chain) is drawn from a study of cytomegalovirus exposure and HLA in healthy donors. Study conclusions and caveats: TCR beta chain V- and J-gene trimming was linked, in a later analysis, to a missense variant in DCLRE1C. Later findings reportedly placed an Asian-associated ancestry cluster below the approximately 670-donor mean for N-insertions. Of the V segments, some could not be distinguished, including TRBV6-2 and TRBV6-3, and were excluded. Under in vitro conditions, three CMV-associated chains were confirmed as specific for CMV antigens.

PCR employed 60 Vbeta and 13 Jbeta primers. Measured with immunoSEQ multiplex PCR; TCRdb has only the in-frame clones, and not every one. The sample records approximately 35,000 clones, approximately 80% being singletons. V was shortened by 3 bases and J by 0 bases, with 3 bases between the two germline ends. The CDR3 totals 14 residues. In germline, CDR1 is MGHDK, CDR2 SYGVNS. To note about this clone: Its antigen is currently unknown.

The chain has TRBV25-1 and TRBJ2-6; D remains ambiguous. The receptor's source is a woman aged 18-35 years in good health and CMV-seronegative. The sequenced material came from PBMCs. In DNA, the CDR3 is TGTGCCAGCAGTGAGAGCTCTGGGGCCAACGTCCTGACTTTC. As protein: CASSESSGANVLTF.